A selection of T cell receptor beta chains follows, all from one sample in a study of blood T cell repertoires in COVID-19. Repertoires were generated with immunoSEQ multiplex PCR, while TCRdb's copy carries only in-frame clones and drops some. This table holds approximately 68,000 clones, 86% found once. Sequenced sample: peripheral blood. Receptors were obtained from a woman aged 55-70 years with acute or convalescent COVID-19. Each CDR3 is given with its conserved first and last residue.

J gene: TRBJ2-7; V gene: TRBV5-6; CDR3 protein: CASSLLAEALLDEQYF
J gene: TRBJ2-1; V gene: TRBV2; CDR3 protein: CASIETLAGGLNEQFF
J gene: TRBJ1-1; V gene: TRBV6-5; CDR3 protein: CASSPLQGGNTEAFF
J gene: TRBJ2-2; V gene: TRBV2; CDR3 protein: CASRGGTSNTGELFF
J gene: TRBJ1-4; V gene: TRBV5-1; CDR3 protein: CASSFGQGREKLFF
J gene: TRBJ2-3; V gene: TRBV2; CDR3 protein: CASSGGRRLAQYF
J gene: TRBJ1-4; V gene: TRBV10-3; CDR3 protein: CAIADSVNEKLFF
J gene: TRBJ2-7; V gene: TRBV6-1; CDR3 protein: CASSELTASYEQYF
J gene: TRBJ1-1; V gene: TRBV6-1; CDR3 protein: CASSEIMNTEAFF
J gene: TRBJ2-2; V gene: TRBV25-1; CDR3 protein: CASSEWRGWAGELFF
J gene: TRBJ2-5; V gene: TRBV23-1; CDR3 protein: CASSLSQGGAEETQYF
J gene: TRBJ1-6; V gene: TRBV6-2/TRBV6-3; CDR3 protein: CASSYSPVSPLHF
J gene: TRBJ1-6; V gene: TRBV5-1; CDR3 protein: CASTEQGGPQNSPLHF
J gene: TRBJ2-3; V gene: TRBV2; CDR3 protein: CASSQSRDTQYF
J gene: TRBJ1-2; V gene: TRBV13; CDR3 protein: CASSPGTGPSLYGYTF
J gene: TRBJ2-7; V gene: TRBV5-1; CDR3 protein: CASSLATGAIEQYF
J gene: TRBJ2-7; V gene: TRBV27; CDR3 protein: CASSSRATYEQYF
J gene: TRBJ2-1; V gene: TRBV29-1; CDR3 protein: CSVGQGIYVEQFF
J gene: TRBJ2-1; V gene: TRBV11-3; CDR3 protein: CASSPAGAGVNEQFF
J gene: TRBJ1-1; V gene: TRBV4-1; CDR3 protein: CASSETANTEAFF
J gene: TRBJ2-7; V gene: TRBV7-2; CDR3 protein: CASSQQGISYEQYF
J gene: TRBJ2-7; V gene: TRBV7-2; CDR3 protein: CASSFGTSGGYEQYF
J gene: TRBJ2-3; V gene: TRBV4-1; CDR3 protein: CASSQAPPLAGGQDTQYF
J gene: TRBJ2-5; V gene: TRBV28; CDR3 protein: CASSPRLVSQETQYF
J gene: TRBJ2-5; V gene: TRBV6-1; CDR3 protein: CASSVTSGGTQETQYF
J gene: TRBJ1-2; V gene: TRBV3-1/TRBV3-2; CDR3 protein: CASSQEARRYGYTF
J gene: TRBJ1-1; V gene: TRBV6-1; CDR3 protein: CASSEPGMNTEAFF
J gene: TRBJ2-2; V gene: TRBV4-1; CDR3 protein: CASSQDSGPNTGELFF
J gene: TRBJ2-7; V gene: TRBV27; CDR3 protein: CASRGDARGGYEQYF
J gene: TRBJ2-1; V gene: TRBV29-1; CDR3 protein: CSGRDNEQFF
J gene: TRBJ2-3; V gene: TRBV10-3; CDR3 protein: CAISPGGGARDTQYF
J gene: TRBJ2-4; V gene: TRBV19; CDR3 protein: CASSINLGGIQYF
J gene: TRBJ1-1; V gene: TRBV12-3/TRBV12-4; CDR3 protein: CASSLAGDTEAFF
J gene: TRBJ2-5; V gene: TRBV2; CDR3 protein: CASNTLRETQYF
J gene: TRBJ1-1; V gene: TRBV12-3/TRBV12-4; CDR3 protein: CATLMGARGRAFF
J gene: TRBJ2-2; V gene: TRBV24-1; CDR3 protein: CATSDSTGTAYLSAGELFF
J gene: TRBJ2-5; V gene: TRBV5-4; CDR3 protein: CASSLTGVETQYF
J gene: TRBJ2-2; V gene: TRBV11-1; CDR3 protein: CASCLRGSNTGELFF
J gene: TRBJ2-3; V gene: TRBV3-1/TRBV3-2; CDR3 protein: CASKSGGNTDTQYF
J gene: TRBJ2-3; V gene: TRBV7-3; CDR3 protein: CASSQQSGGGADTQYF